What follows are 9 T cell receptor beta chains derived from one specimen sequenced in a study of CD8 T cells in ankylosing spondylitis. Each CDR3 protein is one row after TCRdb ran MiXCR on the 5' RACE reads. The repertoire consists of 25,000 or so distinct CDR3 sequences, with 7.9% occurring once and the leading ten covering around 30%. The sequencing input was blood. The receptors originated from a male donor with ankylosing spondylitis or in good health (not recorded which).

This clonotype was seen repeatedly, ten times or more. Written as DNA, the CDR3 is TGCAGCGTCCTCAGGAACACTGAAGCTTTCTTT. The encoded protein is CSVLRNTEAFF. The chain is built from TRBV29-1 and TRBJ1-1, with D uncertain. Germline V CDR1 and CDR2: SQVTM, ANQGSEA. V dropped 6 bases and J dropped 1 base, with 6 bases sitting between them. The CDR3 consists of 11 residues.

In this sample, this clonotype turned up a few times. V and J are TRBV5-1 and TRBJ2-7; TRBD2 aligns across 7 bases. This CDR3 is built from 16 residues. The germline V gene encodes CDR1 SGHRS and CDR2 YFSETQ. Trimming removed 4 bases from V and 2 bases from J; junction bases left unmatched: 12. The CDR3 region is CASSLVAGVRPYEQYF. CDR3 coding DNA: TGCGCCAGCAGCCTGGTAGCGGGTGTTAGACCCTACGAGCAGTACTTC. Full variable domain (missing parts from reference TRBV5-1 and TRBJ2-7): KAGVTQTPRYLIKTRGQQVTLSCSPISGHRSVSWYQQTPGQGLQFLFEYFSETQRNKGNFPGRFSGRQFSNSRSEMNVSTLELGDSALYLCASSLVAGVRPYEQYFGPGTRLTVT.

The chain recombines TRBV24-1 with TRBJ2-3, with unresolved D. The CDR3 is 13 amino acids. Germline assignment: CDR1 KGHDR and CDR2 SFDVKD. V was cut by 5 bases and J by 6 bases, with 11 bases left in between. CDR3 in DNA: TGTGCCACCAGTGTGCAACAGTCCGATACGCAGTATTTT. This codes for CATSVQQSDTQYF.

This clonotype was counted a few times. The chain has TRBV10-3 and TRBJ2-7; D gene unclear. The CDR3 is 12 residues long. Germline assignment: CDR1 ENHRY and CDR2 SYGVKD. Deletions cut 6 bases from V and 5 bases from J, with 11 bases between. CDR3 coding DNA: TGTGCCATCAGGGGTCCAACGGACGAGCAGTACGTC. Amino acid sequence: CAIRGPTDEQYV.

This clonotype has at least ten counts. The CDR3 DNA reads TGTGCCAGCAGCGTCACAGGGGTACGGGCTTTCTTT. Protein product: CASSVTGVRAFF. This rearrangement joins TRBV7-2 to TRBJ1-1; TRBD1 matches 7 bases. J was trimmed by 11 bases and V by 5 bases; bases with no gene match: 8. The CDR3 runs to 12 residues. Per the germline V gene, CDR1 is SGHTA and CDR2 is FQGNSA. Supplemented by reference TRBV7-2 and TRBJ1-1, the full variable domain reads GAGVSQSPSNKVTEKGKDVELRCDPISGHTALYWYRQSLGQGLEFLIYFQGNSAPDKSGLPSDRFSAERTGGSVSTLTIQRTQQEDSAVYLCASSVTGVRAFFGQGTRLTVV.

V and J are TRBV21-1 and TRBJ1-6; the table assigns TRBD1, which was not confirmed against the DNA. TRBV21-1 is a pseudogene. The CDR3 contains 14 residues. CDR3 coding DNA: TGTGCCAGCAGCAGGGGGGGCGAGAATTCACCCCTCCACTTT. This translates into CASSRGGENSPLHF.

The chain employs TRBV12-3 or TRBV12-4 and TRBJ2-1, with D possibly being TRBD2 (6 bases). The length of the CDR3 is 15 residues. The V and J ends lost 1 base and 7 bases respectively, with 14 bases between them. The CDR3 spells CASSLDPGVHNEQFF. The CDR3 DNA reads TGTGCCAGCAGTTTAGATCCGGGAGTACATAATGAGCAGTTCTTC.

Ten or more counts support this clonotype. This chain joins TRBV12-3 or TRBV12-4 and TRBJ2-2; TRBD1 aligns across 8 bases. V lost 2 bases, J lost 6 bases, and 5 bases stayed unmatched. This CDR3 contains 15 residues. CDR3 sequence (DNA): TGTGCCAGCAGTTTAAGCCCAGGGGGCTCCGGGGAGCTGTTTTTT. This sequence encodes CASSLSPGGSGELFF.

This clonotype was counted only a few times. CDR3 loop: CSVGRNTEAFF. The CDR3 DNA is TGCAGCGTGGGCCGGAACACTGAAGCTTTCTTT. The gene calls are TRBV29-1 and TRBJ1-1; no reliable D call. Trimming left V 6 bases short and J 1 base short, with 6 bases between. CDR3 size: 11 residues. CDR1 is SQVTM and CDR2 is ANQGSEA in the germline V gene.